One and the same sample provided the 22 T cell receptor beta chains below, sequenced in a study of a mutant IDH1 vaccine in newly diagnosed glioma (TCRdb year 2021). Library creation used the immunoSEQ multiplex PCR assay. TCRdb took this table from immuneACCESS and kept in-frame rearrangements with V and J called. Such tables lack part of the clones; where checked against another copy, unresolved V genes explain under half of the gap, and the rest is unexplained. This sample lists tens of thousands of clones; around 82% were detected once. Roughly 9% of the sample is in the top ten clones. Taken with the paper, the label for time point translates to: week 11, during vaccination. Each vaccine dose was 300 ug of a 20-mer mutant IDH1 peptide in Montanide, given subcutaneously with topical imiquimod. Antigen specificity for these receptors is unknown. The source material was PBMCs, sampled from a glioma patient whose treatment included an IDH1 peptide vaccine. The origin of the receptors is a woman younger than 35 with glioma.

The V gene is TRBV2, the J gene TRBJ1-5, with D unclear. This CDR3 has 15 amino acids. Between the trimmed V and J ends, which lost 4 bases and 0 bases, there was a span of 10 bases. Germline V gives CDR1 SNHLY, CDR2 FYNNEI. CDR3 region: CASSGSIYSNQPQHF. The CDR3 DNA reads as TGTGCCAGCAGTGGATCAATCTATAGCAATCAGCCCCAGCATTTT.

The chain couples TRBV11-3 to TRBJ1-2; TRBD1 agrees at 7 bases. CDR3 length equals 16 residues. J lost 0 bases, V lost 7 bases, and 11 bases had no gene match. Germline V gene sequence: CDR1 SGHNT, CDR2 YENEEA. DNA of the CDR3: TGTGCCAGCAAATCGACCCGACAGGGAGCTAACTATGGCTACACCTTC. Residues: CASKSTRQGANYGYTF.

This rearrangement joins TRBV13 to TRBJ2-1; no definite D call. The CDR3 extends over 11 amino acids. The germline V and J ends were trimmed by 3 bases and 8 bases, with 5 bases remaining between them. Germline CDR1 is PRHDT and CDR2 is FYEKMQ (reference sequence). Here the CDR3 DNA reads TGTGCCAGCAGCTTGTTAGATGAGCAGTTCTTC. Encoded protein: CASSLLDEQFF.

The chain uses TRBV5-6 and TRBJ2-3; 15 positions match TRBD2. The J segment lost 5 bases and the V segment lost 2 bases, leaving 6 bases of the junction unmatched. The CDR3 is made up of 17 amino acids. CDR1 SGHDT and CDR2 YYEEEE come from the germline V gene. The CDR3 loop reads CASSLGLAGGLEDTQYF. The CDR3 bases are TGTGCCAGCAGCTTAGGACTAGCGGGAGGGCTGGAAGATACGCAGTATTTT. Based on the CDR3 plus reference TRBV5-6 and TRBJ2-3, the full variable domain is DAGVTQSPTHLIKTRGQQVTLRCSPKSGHDTVSWYQQALGQGPQFIFQYYEEEERQRGNFPDRFSGHQFPNYSSELNVNALLLGDSALYLCASSLGLAGGLEDTQYFGPGTRLTVL.

This clone occurred once. The rearrangement links TRBV6-6 to TRBJ2-1; 14 bases fit TRBD2. Germline values: CDR1 MNHNY, CDR2 SVGAGI (reference sequence). The V and J ends lost 6 bases and 5 bases, in that order; junction bases with no gene match: 6. CDR3 size: 16 residues. CDR3 bases: TGTGCCAGCAGGGGAAGGACTAGCGGGGGGAACAATGAGCAGTTCTTC. It codes for CASRGRTSGGNNEQFF.

The chain joins TRBV19 to TRBJ2-2; 11 bases map to TRBD2. V shed 7 bases and J 4 bases; nucleotides not matched to a gene: 2. This CDR3 region has 14 residues. Germline assignment: CDR1 LNHDA and CDR2 SQIVND (reference sequence). The CDR3 loop reads CASIGLAGTGELFF. Here the CDR3 DNA reads TGTGCCAGTATCGGACTAGCGGGCACCGGGGAGCTGTTTTTT.

This chain joins TRBV6-1 and TRBJ1-2; D remains unclear. Germline assignment: CDR1 MNHNS and CDR2 SASEGT. The CDR3 runs 16 residues. V dropped 3 bases and J dropped 3 bases, with 17 bases sitting between them. This CDR3 is CASSEGYIQPYYGYTF. The CDR3 DNA reads as TGTGCCAGCAGTGAGGGGTATATCCAGCCGTACTATGGCTACACCTTC.

This clone was observed a single time. Lacking the conserved final phenylalanine or tryptophan, this CDR3 likely reflects a read error. The DNA is left out, because the CDR3 cannot be placed on it with certainty; the CDR3 is given as TCRdb lists it. The V call is TRBV6-1, the J call TRBJ1-2; the DNA was not used to check the table's D call, TRBD1. Per germline, CDR1 MNHNS and CDR2 SASEGT. Counting both end residues, the CDR3 totals 12 amino acids. The CDR3 loop reads CASSEHLGGHGI.

This chain uses TRBV25-1 with TRBJ2-7; 11 positions agree with TRBD1. The CDR3 is made up of 15 amino acids. CDR1 is MGHDK and CDR2 is SYGVNS in the germline V gene. J lost 6 bases, V lost 6 bases, and 10 bases had no gene match. The CDR3 is CASRHLGQGAVEQYF. CDR3 DNA: TGTGCCAGCAGACATTTAGGACAGGGGGCGGTCGAGCAGTACTTC.

The rearrangement joins TRBV5-1 to TRBJ1-1, with TRBD1 matching 7 bases. V was pared by 0 bases and J by 5 bases, with 7 bases of the junction left unmatched. The germline CDR1 and CDR2 sequences are SGHRS and YFSETQ. This CDR3 spans 15 amino acids. CDR3: CASSLGQGPGTEAFF. CDR3 nucleotide sequence: TGCGCCAGCAGCTTGGGACAGGGACCGGGTACTGAAGCTTTCTTT.

The rearrangement links TRBV19 to TRBJ1-2; no firm D call. The CDR3 is 12 residues long. V lost 6 bases and J lost 4, with 9 bases in between. In germline, CDR1 is LNHDA, CDR2 SQIVND (reference sequence). CDR3 sequence reads: CASSQEVYGYTF. In DNA, the CDR3 is TGTGCCAGTAGCCAAGAGGTCTATGGCTACACCTTC.

V and J are TRBV14 and TRBJ1-2, with D unresolved. V was clipped by 1 base and J by 8 bases, with 11 bases between them. This CDR3 region has 13 residues. Per the germline V gene, CDR1 is SGHDN and CDR2 is FVKESK. The CDR3 sequence: CASSQVPAKGYTF. The DNA for the CDR3 is TGTGCCAGCAGCCAAGTTCCGGCGAAAGGCTACACCTTC.

The V call is TRBV7-9, the J call TRBJ2-7; possible D gene TRBD1, 6 bases. Germline V gene data show CDR1 as SEHNR and CDR2 as FQNEAQ (reference sequence). Between the trimmed V and J ends, which lost 1 base and 2 bases, there was a span of 6 bases. CDR3 length: 13 residues. The CDR3 DNA reads TGTGCCAGCAGCTTAGGGACAGCCTACGAGCAGTACTTC. Translating gives CASSLGTAYEQYF.

V and J are TRBV30 and TRBJ1-2; 8 nucleotides match TRBD1. The CDR3 is 12 residues long. Germline assignment: CDR1 GTSNPN and CDR2 SVGIG (reference sequence). With V trimmed by 0 bases and J by 8 bases, 2 bases remained unmatched. Here the CDR3 DNA reads TGTGCCTGGAGTGTCGACAGGGGCGGCTACACCTTC. Translation gives CAWSVDRGGYTF.

This clone has a single count. The CDR3 is CASSSGHPTDTQYF. DNA for the CDR3: TGCGCCAGCAGTTCGGGACACCCCACAGATACGCAGTATTTT. The chain carries TRBV5-1 and TRBJ2-3, with D maybe TRBD1 (6 bases). Germline V gene lookup returns CDR1 SGHRS and CDR2 YFSETQ. Trimming cost V 5 bases and J 2 bases, with 12 bases left between them. The CDR3 loop spans 14 amino acids.

The gene calls are TRBV5-1 and TRBJ1-6; 9 bases agree with TRBD1. From germline, CDR1 is SGHRS and CDR2 YFSETQ. CDR3 size: 18 residues. The V segment lost 5 bases and the J segment 6 bases; nucleotides outside the gene matches: 15. CDR3 sequence reads: CASSSYSTGGAPNSPLHF. CDR3 coding DNA: TGCGCCAGCAGTTCCTACTCGACAGGGGGGGCTCCTAATTCACCCCTCCACTTT.

The CDR3 spells CASSEKDRDDEQYF. The CDR3 region has the DNA TGTGCCAGCAGCGAAAAGGACAGGGACGACGAGCAGTACTTC. This sequence joins TRBV9 and TRBJ2-7, with TRBD1 matching over 8 bases. CDR1 SGDLS and CDR2 YYNGEE come from the germline V gene. Trimming took 3 bases from V and 5 from J; bases not matched to a gene: 7. The CDR3 covers 14 residues.

This chain connects TRBV9 to TRBJ2-7; D is possibly TRBD1 (6 bases). V was clipped by 3 bases and J by 2 bases, with 15 bases between them. CDR3 length equals 15 residues. The germline V gene encodes CDR1 SGDLS and CDR2 YYNGEE. This CDR3 is CASSAPGTLTYEQYF. Written as DNA, the CDR3 is TGTGCCAGCAGCGCACCCGGGACACTAACCTACGAGCAGTACTTC.

V gene TRBV9 combines with J gene TRBJ1-2; 7 nucleotides agree with TRBD1. Germline V gene sequence: CDR1 SGDLS, CDR2 YYNGEE. The trim removed 0 bases at V and 4 bases at J, leaving 6 bases unmatched. CDR3 length: 15 amino acids. The CDR3 bases are TGTGCCAGCAGCGTAGGAGAGGGGGCCGGCTATGGCTACACCTTC. Residues: CASSVGEGAGYGYTF.

This chain connects TRBV9 to TRBJ1-1; D ambiguous. The CDR3 has 13 amino acids. Trimming took 1 base from V and 2 from J, leaving 6 bases between them. Germline CDR1 is SGDLS and CDR2 is YYNGEE. CDR3 sequence reads: CASSVNPNTEAFF. The CDR3 DNA sequence: TGTGCCAGCAGCGTAAATCCTAACACTGAAGCTTTCTTT.

This chain joins TRBV5-6 and TRBJ2-2; 9 nucleotides line up with TRBD1. The germline V gene encodes CDR1 SGHDT and CDR2 YYEEEE. This CDR3 is built from 15 residues. V trimming: 3 bases; J trimming: 6 bases; junction bases outside the gene matches: 6. The DNA of the CDR3 is TGTGCCAGCAGCTGGGGACAGGGTAGATCCGGGGAGCTGTTTTTT. Its translation: CASSWGQGRSGELFF. The full variable domain, its missing parts supplied by reference TRBV5-6 and TRBJ2-2, is DAGVTQSPTHLIKTRGQQVTLRCSPKSGHDTVSWYQQALGQGPQFIFQYYEEEERQRGNFPDRFSGHQFPNYSSELNVNALLLGDSALYLCASSWGQGRSGELFFGEGSRLTVL.

This clone was recorded once. This chain connects TRBV15 to TRBJ2-1; 7 nucleotides match TRBD2. Germline CDR1 LNHNV, CDR2 YYDKDF (reference sequence). The CDR3 length is 15 residues. The V and J ends lost 1 base and 7 bases, in that order; junction bases with no gene match: 7. CDR3 nucleotide sequence: TGTGCCACCAGCAGAGGGCGGGAGCTAGGGAATGAGCAGTTCTTC. Translating it yields CATSRGRELGNEQFF.